This TCR beta chain was observed in a study of blood T cells in healthy people across ages. Combining a sample-barcoded 5' primer with a J-beta primer mix, a second PCR ran for roughly 7 to 12 cycles. TCRdb re-called the 5' RACE reads through MiXCR, storing one row per CDR3 protein. Among about 400,000 distinct CDR3 sequences listed, about 52% were seen once. Sequencing was carried out using blood. This sequence originates from a man between 60 and 75 years old in good health.

The CDR3 protein is CASSRLLSGGSHPDTQYF. Here the CDR3 DNA reads TGCGCCAGCAGCCGACTACTTAGCGGGGGGTCCCATCCAGATACGCAGTATTTT. This sequence joins TRBV4-1 and TRBJ2-3, with 10 bases identical to TRBD2. The CDR3 is 18 amino acids. The V and J ends lost 4 bases and 4 bases, in that order; junction bases with no gene match: 14. Germline V gives CDR1 MGHRA, CDR2 YSYEKL.